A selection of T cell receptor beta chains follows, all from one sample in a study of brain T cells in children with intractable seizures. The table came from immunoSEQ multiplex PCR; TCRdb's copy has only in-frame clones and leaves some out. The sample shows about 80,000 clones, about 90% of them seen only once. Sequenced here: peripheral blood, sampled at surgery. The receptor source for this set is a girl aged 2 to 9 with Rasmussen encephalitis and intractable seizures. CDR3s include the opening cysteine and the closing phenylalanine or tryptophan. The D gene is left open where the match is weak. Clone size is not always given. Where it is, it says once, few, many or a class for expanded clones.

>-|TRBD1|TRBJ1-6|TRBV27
CASSYGQGYSPLHF
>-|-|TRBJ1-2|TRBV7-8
CASSLADYGYTF
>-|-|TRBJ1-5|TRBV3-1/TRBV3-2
CASSQDLGQPQHF
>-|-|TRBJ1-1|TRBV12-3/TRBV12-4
CASSLSREAFF
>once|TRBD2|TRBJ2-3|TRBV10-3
CAISESGGLAGVSDTQYF
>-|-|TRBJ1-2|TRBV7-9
CASRIRAGTIEGYTF
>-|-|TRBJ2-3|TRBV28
CASSDRAQYGDTQYF
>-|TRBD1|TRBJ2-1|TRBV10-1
CASSNRDSPYKNEQFF
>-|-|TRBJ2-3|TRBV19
CASGIAGGHTDTQYF
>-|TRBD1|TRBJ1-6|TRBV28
CASSLTTGGNSPLHF
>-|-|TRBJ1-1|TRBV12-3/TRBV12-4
CASSFGREKAFF
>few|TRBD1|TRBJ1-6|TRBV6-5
CASRMTGGDSPLHF
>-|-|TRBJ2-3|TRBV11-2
CASSLGYAGDTQYF
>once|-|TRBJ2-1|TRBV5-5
CASSAGHDEQFF
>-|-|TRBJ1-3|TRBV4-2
CASSQDRDGAIGGNTIYF
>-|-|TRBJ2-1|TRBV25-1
CASSSTGIGGYNEQFF
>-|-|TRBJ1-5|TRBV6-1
CASSEVFRGRQPQHF
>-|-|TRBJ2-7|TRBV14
CASSQVGVYEQYF
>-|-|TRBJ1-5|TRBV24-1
CATGNGITRDNQPQHF
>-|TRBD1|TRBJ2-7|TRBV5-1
CVSSAKGAFGYEQYF
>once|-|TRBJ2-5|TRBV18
CASSPMAARETQYF
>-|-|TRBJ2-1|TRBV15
CATSRDPQAQGLGNEQFF
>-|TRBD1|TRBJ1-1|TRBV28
CASRSRTGRNTEAFF
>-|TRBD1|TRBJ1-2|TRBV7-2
CASILPGQQSYTF
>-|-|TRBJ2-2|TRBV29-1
CSVPTGANTGELFF
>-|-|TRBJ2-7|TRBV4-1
CASSPEWGQNYYEQYF
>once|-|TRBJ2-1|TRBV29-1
CSARGSANEQFF
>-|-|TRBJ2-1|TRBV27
CASRGFYNEQFF
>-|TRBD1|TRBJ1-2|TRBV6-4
CASSDSLTGVTF
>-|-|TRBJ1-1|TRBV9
CASSLRDTEAFF
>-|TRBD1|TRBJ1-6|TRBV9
CASSIRDRVSPLHF
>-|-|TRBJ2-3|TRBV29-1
CSVLQGRRWWDTDTQYF
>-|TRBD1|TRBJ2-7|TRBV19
CATRRGQGIGEQYF
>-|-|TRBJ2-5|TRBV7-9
CASSSLGQEETQYF
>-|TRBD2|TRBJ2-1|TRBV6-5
CASRGLAGSGEQFF
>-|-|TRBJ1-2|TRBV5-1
CASSKGTGHGYTF
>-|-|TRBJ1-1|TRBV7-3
CASSPGFSSEAFF
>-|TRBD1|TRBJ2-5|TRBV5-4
CASSFRDRYPETQYF
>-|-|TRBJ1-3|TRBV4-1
CASSLVAGNTIYF
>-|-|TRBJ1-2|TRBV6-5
CASSWGGGNYGYTF
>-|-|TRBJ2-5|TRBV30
CAWSVPWRQGGQETQYF
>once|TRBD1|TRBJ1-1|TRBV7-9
CASSFTGGKDEAFF
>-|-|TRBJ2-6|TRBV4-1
CASSQALGGARLSGANVLTF
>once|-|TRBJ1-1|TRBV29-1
CSGGGSLTSMNTEAFF
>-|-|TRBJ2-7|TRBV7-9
CASSHRQVYEQYF
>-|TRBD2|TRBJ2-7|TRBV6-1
CASRETLTSGSSYEQYF
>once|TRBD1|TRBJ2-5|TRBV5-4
CASSLDRGRWETQYF
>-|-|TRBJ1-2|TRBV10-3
CAIRGWSYGYTF
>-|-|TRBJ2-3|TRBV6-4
CASSEGTEQYF
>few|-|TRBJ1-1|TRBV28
CASSLDGTEAFF
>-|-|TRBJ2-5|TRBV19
CASSPWVMTVQETQYF
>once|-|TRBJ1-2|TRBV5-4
CASSLNQGRANYGYTF
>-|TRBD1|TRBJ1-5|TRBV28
CASSLEPGGNQPQHF
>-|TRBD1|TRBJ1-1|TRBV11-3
CASSLSTGVNTEAFF
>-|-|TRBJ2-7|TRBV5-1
CASASSPGPYEQYF